Included here is one TCR beta chain sequence, with context. No antigen is known for it. The sample comes from a study of graft-versus-host responses after intestinal transplantation. At the level of the study: As for transplant type, recipients had multivisceral, liver-intestinal, or isolated intestinal grafts.

Produced via immunoSEQ multiplex PCR; TCRdb's table is partial and in-frame only. The data contain some 130,000 clones, approximately 95% of them singletons. The material was unstimulated CD4+ T cells sorted from spleen or lymph node cells, obtained before intestinal transplant. The origin of this receptor is a human donor who received an intestinal transplant.

Here the CDR3 DNA reads TGCGCCAGCAGCCCGGGACAGATTCAAGAGACCCAGTACTTC. Protein: CASSPGQIQETQYF. The chain has TRBV5-1 and TRBJ2-5, with 7 positions matching TRBD1. This CDR3 comprises 14 residues. With V trimmed by 4 bases and J by 2 bases, 5 bases remained unmatched. Germline V gene lookup returns CDR1 SGHRS and CDR2 YFSETQ.